The 18 T cell receptor beta chains in this list originate from one sample, sequenced in a study of blood T cells in healthy people across ages (dated by TCRdb to about 2015). To prepare the library, 5' RACE was applied. Sequencing instrument: Illumina HiSeq 2500. A second roughly 6 to 11 cycle PCR used a sample-barcoded 5' primer and a J-beta primer mix. The raw public data were reprocessed by TCRdb itself: fastp quality trimming at Q25, MiXCR clonotype calling, in-frame beta chains only. Here each entry gathers all rows of one CDR3 protein and keeps the most common genes and DNA. This sample lists approximately 600,000 distinct CDR3 sequences; roughly three fifths were detected once. The leading ten clones occupy 30% to 40% of the sample. Sequenced input: blood. The source is a man aged 55 to 70 in good health.

This clonotype was seen a few times. The chain is built from TRBV20-1 and TRBJ2-7; possible D gene TRBD2, 5 bases. The V and J ends lost 3 bases and 0 bases respectively, with 15 bases between them. The CDR3 is 15 amino acids. The V gene's germline CDR1 is DFQATT and CDR2 SNEGSKA (reference sequence). The CDR3 sequence is CSASWEISNSYEQYF. CDR3 DNA sequence: TGCAGTGCTAGTTGGGAGATAAGCAACTCCTACGAGCAGTACTTC.

The genes are TRBV7-3 and TRBJ2-4; TRBD2 matches at 9 bases. The J segment lost 9 bases and the V segment lost 2 bases, leaving 5 bases of the junction unmatched. The CDR3 loop spans 14 amino acids. CDR1 and CDR2 from the germline V gene are SGHTA and FQGTGA. The CDR3 region is CASSLAGGHGIQYF. The DNA for the CDR3 is TGTGCCAGCAGCTTAGCGGGAGGGCACGGCATTCAGTACTTC.

The chain couples TRBV28 to TRBJ2-1, with D maybe TRBD2 (6 bases). Trimming left V 7 bases short and J 15 bases short, with 25 bases between. This CDR3 has 14 residues. Germline CDR1 and CDR2: MDHEN and SYDVKM. The CDR3 DNA is TGTGCCAGCAAGGGCAGGGCCAAGGCGGGGAGAGGGTTCTTC. Its protein product is CASKGRAKAGRGFF.

The chain carries TRBV10-3 and TRBJ2-5; D gene ambiguous. The V gene's germline CDR1 is ENHRY and CDR2 SYGVKD. The CDR3 has 16 residues. V lost 0 bases to trimming and J lost 1 base, with 12 bases between them. CDR3 nucleotides: TGTGCCATCAGTGAGTCGACGGCAGGTTCCCAAGAGACCCAGTACTTC. It codes for CAISESTAGSQETQYF.

The CDR3 here is CASSQTRTGGMNEQYF. The DNA for the CDR3 is TGCGCCAGCAGCCAAACAAGGACAGGGGGCATGAACGAGCAGTACTTC. The rearrangement links TRBV4-1 to TRBJ2-4; 11 bases agree with TRBD1. The J call is uncertain, as TRBJ2-7 better fits the DNA end. The CDR3 runs to 16 residues. Germline CDR1 MGHRA, CDR2 YSYEKL.

The chain carries TRBV7-9 and TRBJ2-4; D may be TRBD1 (5 bases). This CDR3 has 12 residues. CDR1 and CDR2 (germline): SEHNR, FQNEAQ (reference sequence). V gave up 5 bases and J gave up 13 bases, with 15 bases separating them. The CDR3 DNA is TGTGCCAGCAGCCACGAGGTACAGGAGCAGTACTTC. It is translated as CASSHEVQEQYF.

The chain employs TRBV20-1 and TRBJ1-2; TRBD1 aligns across 7 bases. J gave up 4 bases and V 3 bases, and 11 bases lay outside the gene matches. CDR1 DFQATT and CDR2 SNEGSKA come from the germline V gene (reference sequence). The CDR3 runs 15 residues. This CDR3 reads CSASTGPRQGYGYTF. The CDR3 coding sequence is TGCAGTGCTAGTACGGGTCCCCGACAGGGCTATGGCTACACCTTC.

There are a few counts of this clonotype. This chain joins TRBV5-1 and TRBJ2-2; 9 positions agree with TRBD1. V shed 6 bases, J shed 1 base, and the junction held 4 bases outside the gene matches. The CDR3 covers 15 residues. Looked up from germline, CDR1 is SGHRS and CDR2 is YFSETQ. The CDR3 DNA reads TGCGCCAGCACCCGACAGGGGGGGAACACCGGGGAGCTGTTTTTT. Its protein product is CASTRQGGNTGELFF. Full variable domain (remainder filled in from reference TRBV5-1 and TRBJ2-2): KAGVTQTPRYLIKTRGQQVTLSCSPISGHRSVSWYQQTPGQGLQFLFEYFSETQRNKGNFPGRFSGRQFSNSRSEMNVSTLELGDSALYLCASTRQGGNTGELFFGEGSRLTVL.

The V gene is TRBV11-2, the J gene TRBJ2-7; D remains unclear. The better agreement between TRBJ2-5 and the DNA end casts doubt on the J call. Germline-derived CDR1 and CDR2 are SGHAT and FQNNGV. CDR3 length: 13 residues. In DNA, the CDR3 is TGTGCCAGCAGCTTCGGGTCAGCGGAGACCCAGTACTTC. This codes for CASSFGSAETQYF.

This clonotype was recorded once. The chain combines TRBV7-2 with TRBJ2-3; D is possibly TRBD2 (6 bases). The CDR3 contains 16 residues. Germline V gene lookup returns CDR1 SGHTA and CDR2 FQGNSA. The V and J ends lost 8 bases and 2 bases respectively, with 20 bases between them. The CDR3 protein is CASGYITGTSTDTQYF. The CDR3 nucleotides are TGTGCCAGCGGATACATCACCGGGACTTCCACAGATACGCAGTATTTT.

A word on this clonotype: A much more abundant neighbour one base away suggests this may be a read error. This chain uses TRBV20-1 with TRBJ2-3; D not certain. V lost 0 bases and J 5 bases, leaving 3 bases between the germline ends. From germline, CDR1 is DFQATT and CDR2 SNEGSKA (reference sequence). The CDR3 has 11 residues. The CDR3 sequence is CSAREGDTQYF. The CDR3 bases are TGCAGTGCTAGAGAGGGAGATACGCAGTATTTT.

This clonotype showed up just a few times. The rearrangement joins TRBV6-2 or TRBV6-3 to TRBJ2-1; 10 positions agree with TRBD2. This CDR3 has 17 amino acids. Trimming at V came to 2 bases and at J to 2 bases, leaving 6 bases not matched to a gene. Germline V lookup: CDR1 MNHEY, CDR2 SVGEGT. Here the CDR3 reads CASSYPNGLAAYNEQFF. In nucleotides, the CDR3 is TGTGCCAGCAGTTACCCGAACGGACTAGCGGCCTACAATGAGCAGTTCTTC.

The genes are TRBV20-1 and TRBJ2-5; weak D call: TRBD2 (6 bases). The CDR3 is 14 residues long. CDR1 and CDR2 (germline): DFQATT, SNEGSKA (reference sequence). Trimming removed 7 bases from V and 5 bases from J, with 20 bases in between. CDR3 sequence (DNA): TGCAGTGTTGGGGGGTATGACGCGCGGGAGACCCAGTACTTC. Amino acids: CSVGGYDARETQYF.

V and J are TRBV29-1 and TRBJ1-2, with 7 bases matching TRBD1. The CDR3 runs 13 residues. J was trimmed by 4 bases and V by 6 bases; bases with no gene match: 8. The germline gives CDR1 SQVTM, CDR2 ANQGSEA. The CDR3 here is CSVKTGDGYGYTF. CDR3 bases: TGCAGCGTGAAAACAGGGGACGGCTATGGCTACACCTTC. The variable domain in full, with the rest retrieved from reference TRBV29-1 and TRBJ1-2, is SAVISQKPSRDICQRGTSLTIQCQVDSQVTMMFWYRQQPGQSLTLIATANQGSEATYESGFVIDKFPISRPNLTFSTLTVSNMSPEDSSIYLCSVKTGDGYGYTFGSGTRLTVV.

The chain joins TRBV12-3 or TRBV12-4 to TRBJ2-7, with D unresolved. CDR3 length equals 14 residues. V lost 3 bases to trimming and J lost 2 bases, with 11 bases between them. CDR3 protein: CASSFSALPYEQYF. The CDR3 region has the DNA TGTGCCAGCAGTTTCTCGGCCCTGCCCTACGAGCAGTACTTC.

The chain combines TRBV2 with TRBJ2-4; D gene unclear. The J call is in doubt because the DNA end fits TRBJ2-5 better. This CDR3 is 14 amino acids long. The germline gives CDR1 SNHLY, CDR2 FYNNEI. CDR3 amino acids: CASSELGHRETQYF. The CDR3 region has the DNA TGTGCCAGCAGTGAGTTGGGCCACCGGGAGACCCAGTACTTC.

The CDR3, as DNA: TGTGCCAGCAGCAAAGCGCGACAGAGCTCCTACGAGCAGTACTTC. It yields the protein CASSKARQSSYEQYF. The chain combines TRBV21-1 with TRBJ2-7. TRBV21-1 counts as a pseudogene. The CDR3 is made up of 15 amino acids.

The chain employs TRBV12-3 or TRBV12-4 and TRBJ2-7, with D possibly being TRBD2 (5 bases). Trimming stripped 0 bases from V and 6 bases from J, with 15 bases between. The CDR3 extends over 15 amino acids. The CDR3 region is CASSLAAGWRREQYF. The CDR3 DNA reads as TGTGCCAGCAGTTTAGCTGCTGGGTGGAGGCGCGAGCAGTACTTC.